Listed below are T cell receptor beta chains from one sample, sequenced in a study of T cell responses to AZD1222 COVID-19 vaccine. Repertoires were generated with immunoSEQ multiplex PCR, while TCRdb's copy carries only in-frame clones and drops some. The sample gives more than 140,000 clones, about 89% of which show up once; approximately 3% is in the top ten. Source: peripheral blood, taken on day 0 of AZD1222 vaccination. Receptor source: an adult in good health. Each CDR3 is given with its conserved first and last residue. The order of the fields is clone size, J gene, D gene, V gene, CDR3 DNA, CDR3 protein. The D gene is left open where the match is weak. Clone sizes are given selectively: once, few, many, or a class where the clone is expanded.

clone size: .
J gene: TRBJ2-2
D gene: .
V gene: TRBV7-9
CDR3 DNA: TGTGCCAGCAGCTTAGCGCTAAGGGGAGCCAACACCGGGGAGCTGTTTTTT
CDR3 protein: CASSLALRGANTGELFF

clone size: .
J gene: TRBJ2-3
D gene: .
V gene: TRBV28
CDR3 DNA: TGTGCCAGCAAACAGGGTTTTGGGGTGGGCACAGATACGCAGTATTTT
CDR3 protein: CASKQGFGVGTDTQYF

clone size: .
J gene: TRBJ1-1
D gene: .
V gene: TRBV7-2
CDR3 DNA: TGTGCCAGCAGCACGCAAGGGCAGCAAGCTTTCTTT
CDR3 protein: CASSTQGQQAFF

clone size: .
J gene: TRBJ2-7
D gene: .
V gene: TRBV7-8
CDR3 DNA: TGTGCCAGCAGCTCCAGGGCGGGGGCCAACTACGAGCAGTACTTC
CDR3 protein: CASSSRAGANYEQYF

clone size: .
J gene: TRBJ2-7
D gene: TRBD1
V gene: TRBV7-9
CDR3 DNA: TGTGCCAGCAGCCTCGGACAGGTAAAGCAGTACTTC
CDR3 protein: CASSLGQVKQYF

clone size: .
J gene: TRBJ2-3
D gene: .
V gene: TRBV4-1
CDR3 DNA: TGCGCCAGCAGCCAAGAGGGGGGCAAGTGGGCCGATACGCAGTATTTT
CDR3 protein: CASSQEGGKWADTQYF

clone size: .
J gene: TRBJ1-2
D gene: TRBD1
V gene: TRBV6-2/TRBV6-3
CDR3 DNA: TGTGCCAGCAGTTACCCGGGACAGGACTATGGCTACACCTTC
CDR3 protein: CASSYPGQDYGYTF

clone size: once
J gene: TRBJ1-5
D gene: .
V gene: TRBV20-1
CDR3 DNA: TGCAGTGCTAGTCCACCGACAGGCCACAATCAGCCCCAGCATTTT
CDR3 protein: CSASPPTGHNQPQHF

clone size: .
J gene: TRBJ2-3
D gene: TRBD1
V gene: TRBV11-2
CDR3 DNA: TGTGCCAGCAGCTTAGATACAGGGGGCAGGGATACGCAGTATTTT
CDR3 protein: CASSLDTGGRDTQYF

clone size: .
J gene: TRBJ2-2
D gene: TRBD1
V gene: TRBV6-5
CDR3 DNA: TGTGCCAGCAGTTACTCGTACACAGGGGCCGGGGAGCTGTTTTTT
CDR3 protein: CASSYSYTGAGELFF

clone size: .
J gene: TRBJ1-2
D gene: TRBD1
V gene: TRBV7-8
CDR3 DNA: TGTGCCAGCAGCTTCGAGACAGGGGGAGGCTACACCTTC
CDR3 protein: CASSFETGGGYTF

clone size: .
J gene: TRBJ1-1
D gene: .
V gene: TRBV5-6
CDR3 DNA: TGTGCCAGCAGCAAAATTAGCATGGGGGGCCGTACTGAAGCTTTCTTT
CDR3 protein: CASSKISMGGRTEAFF

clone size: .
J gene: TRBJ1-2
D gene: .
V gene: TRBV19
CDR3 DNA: TGTGCCAGTAGTATTGGTCGGGACTATGGCTACACCTTC
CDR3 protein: CASSIGRDYGYTF

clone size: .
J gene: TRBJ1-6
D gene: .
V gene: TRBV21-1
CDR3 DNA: TGTGCCAGCAGCAGGGCGGCGCTCCACTTT
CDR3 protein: CASSRAALHF

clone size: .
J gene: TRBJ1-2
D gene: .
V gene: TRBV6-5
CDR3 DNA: TGTGCCAGCAGTTACTCGATACAGACCTATGGCTACACCTTC
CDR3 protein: CASSYSIQTYGYTF

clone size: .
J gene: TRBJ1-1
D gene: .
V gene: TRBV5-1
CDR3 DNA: TGCGCCAGCAGCCGGGGCGACAGGATTAGGATGAACACTGAAGCTTTCTTT
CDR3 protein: CASSRGDRIRMNTEAFF

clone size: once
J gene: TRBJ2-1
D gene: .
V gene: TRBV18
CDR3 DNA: TGTGCCAGCTCACCGAGGACTACTTACAATGAGCAGTTCTTC
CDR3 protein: CASSPRTTYNEQFF

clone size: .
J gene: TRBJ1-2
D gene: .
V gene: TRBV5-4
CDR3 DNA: TGTGCCAGCAGCTCCCGAGGGGTAGGGGACTATGGCTACACCTTC
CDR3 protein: CASSSRGVGDYGYTF

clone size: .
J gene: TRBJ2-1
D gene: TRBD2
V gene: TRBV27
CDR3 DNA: TGTGCCAGCAGTCGCCAACTGTGGTCCGGGACTAGCGCCTTACCGGATGAGCAGTTCTTC
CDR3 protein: CASSRQLWSGTSALPDEQFF

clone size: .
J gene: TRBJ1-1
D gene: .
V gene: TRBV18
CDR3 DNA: TGTGCCAGCTCACCACCGGGGGCGTGGACTGAAGCTTTCTTT
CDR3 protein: CASSPPGAWTEAFF

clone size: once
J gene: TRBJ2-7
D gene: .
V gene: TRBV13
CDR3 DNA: TGTGCCAGCAGCTTCCTCACAGGCGAGCAGTACTTC
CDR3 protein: CASSFLTGEQYF

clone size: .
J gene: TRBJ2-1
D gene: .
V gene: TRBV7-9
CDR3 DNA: TGTGCCAGCACGACAGGGAGGTTGAACAATGAGCAGTTCTTC
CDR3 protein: CASTTGRLNNEQFF

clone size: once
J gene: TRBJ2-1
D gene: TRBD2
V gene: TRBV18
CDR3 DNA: TGTGCCAGCTCACGCTATAGCGGGAGGAATCTTAGAGTAAATGAGCAGTTCTTC
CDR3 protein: CASSRYSGRNLRVNEQFF

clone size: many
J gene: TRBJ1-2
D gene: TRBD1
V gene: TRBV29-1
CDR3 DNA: TGCAGGGTAGACAGGGATAGTCGTGGCTACACCTTC
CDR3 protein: CRVDRDSRGYTF

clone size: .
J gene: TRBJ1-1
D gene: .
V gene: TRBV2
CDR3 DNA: TGTGCCAGCAGCGGACCCGGGGCAGGGGACACTGAAGCTTTCTTT
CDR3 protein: CASSGPGAGDTEAFF

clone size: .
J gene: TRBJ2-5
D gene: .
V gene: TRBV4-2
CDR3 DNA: TGTGCCAGCAGCCAGCCCCGGGACGCCAGACAAGAGACCCAGTACTTC
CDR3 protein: CASSQPRDARQETQYF

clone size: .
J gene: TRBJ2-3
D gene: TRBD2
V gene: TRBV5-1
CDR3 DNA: TGCGCCAGCGACTCGGGCAGCGGGGAGGGAGATACGCAGTATTTT
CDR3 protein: CASDSGSGEGDTQYF

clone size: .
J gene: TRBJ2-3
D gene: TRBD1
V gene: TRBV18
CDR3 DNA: TGTGCCAGCTCACCAAACCAGGGGGCCGGTACAGATACGCAGTATTTT
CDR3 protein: CASSPNQGAGTDTQYF

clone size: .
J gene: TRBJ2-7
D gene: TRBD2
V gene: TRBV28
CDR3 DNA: TGTGCCAGCAGTTTATTCACTAGCGGGAATGAGCAGTACTTC
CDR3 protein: CASSLFTSGNEQYF

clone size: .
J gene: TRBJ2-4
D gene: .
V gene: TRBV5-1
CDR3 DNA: TGCGCCAGCAGCTTGAGTATCCGGGGGAACATTCAGTACTTC
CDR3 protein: CASSLSIRGNIQYF

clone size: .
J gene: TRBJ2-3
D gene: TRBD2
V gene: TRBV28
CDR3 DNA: TGTGCCAGCAGTTTGGTTCTGCGGCTAGCGGGAAGTACAGATACGCAGTATTTT
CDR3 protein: CASSLVLRLAGSTDTQYF

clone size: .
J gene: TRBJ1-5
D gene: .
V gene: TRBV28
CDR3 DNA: TGTGCCAGCAGTCTATCCCGGGGAGAGCCCCAGCATTTT
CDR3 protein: CASSLSRGEPQHF

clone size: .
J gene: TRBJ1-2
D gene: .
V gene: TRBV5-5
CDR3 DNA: TGTGCCAGCAGCCTAAGGCGTGGCTACACCTTC
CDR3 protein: CASSLRRGYTF

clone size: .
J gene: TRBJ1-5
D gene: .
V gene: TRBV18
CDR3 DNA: TGTGCCAGCTCACCAATTCCCAATCAGCCCCAGCATTTT
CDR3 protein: CASSPIPNQPQHF

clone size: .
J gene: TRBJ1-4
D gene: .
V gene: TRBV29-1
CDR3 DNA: TGCAGCGTCAGGGAGCCAGCGGAAAAACTGTTTTTT
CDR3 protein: CSVREPAEKLFF

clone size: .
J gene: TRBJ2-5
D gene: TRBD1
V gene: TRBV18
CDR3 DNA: TGTGCCAGCTCAGGGTCGACAGGGGGCCAAGAGACCCAGTACTTC
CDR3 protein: CASSGSTGGQETQYF

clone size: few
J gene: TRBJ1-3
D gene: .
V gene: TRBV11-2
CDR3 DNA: TGTGCCAGCGGTCGGGACCGCTCTGGAAACACCATATATTTT
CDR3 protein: CASGRDRSGNTIYF

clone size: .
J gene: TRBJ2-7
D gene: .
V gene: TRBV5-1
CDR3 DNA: TGCGCCAGCAGCTCGACCGGGACAATCTACGAGCAGTACTTC
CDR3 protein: CASSSTGTIYEQYF

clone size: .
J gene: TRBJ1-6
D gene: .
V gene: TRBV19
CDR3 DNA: TGTGCCACTGGGCTGGCGAGCTATAATTCACCCCTCCACTTT
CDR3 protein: CATGLASYNSPLHF

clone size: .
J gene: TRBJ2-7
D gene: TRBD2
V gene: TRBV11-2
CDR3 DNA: TGTGCCAGCAGCTCGGGGACTATCTCCTACGAGCAGTACTTC
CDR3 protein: CASSSGTISYEQYF

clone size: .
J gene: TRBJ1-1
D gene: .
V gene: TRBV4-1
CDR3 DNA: TGCGCCAGCAGCCAAGACTGGGGAACTGAAGCTTTCTTT
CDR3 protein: CASSQDWGTEAFF

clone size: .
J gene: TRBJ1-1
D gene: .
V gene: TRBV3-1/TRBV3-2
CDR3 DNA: TGTGCCAGCAGCCAAGTGATGGGGTCTGAAGCTTTCTTT
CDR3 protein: CASSQVMGSEAFF

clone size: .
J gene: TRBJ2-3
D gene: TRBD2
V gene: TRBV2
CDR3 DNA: TGTGCCAGCAGTCGGAGCGGGATTGGAGCAGATACGCAGTATTTT
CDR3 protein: CASSRSGIGADTQYF

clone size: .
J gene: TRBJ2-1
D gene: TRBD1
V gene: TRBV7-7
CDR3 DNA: TGTGCCAGCAGCTATGGGACAGGAGCCTACAATGAGCAGTTCTTC
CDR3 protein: CASSYGTGAYNEQFF

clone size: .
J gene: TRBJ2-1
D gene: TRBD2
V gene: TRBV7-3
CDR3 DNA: TGTGCCAGCAGCTTAAGGCCCAGCCTAGCGGGATCTGAGCAGTTCTTC
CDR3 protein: CASSLRPSLAGSEQFF

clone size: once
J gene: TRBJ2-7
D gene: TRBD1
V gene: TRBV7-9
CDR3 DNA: TGTGCCAGCAGCGACCGGGACAGGCCATACGAGCAGTACTTC
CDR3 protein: CASSDRDRPYEQYF

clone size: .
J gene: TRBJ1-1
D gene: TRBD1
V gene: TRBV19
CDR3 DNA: TGTGCCAGTAGTATAGGGGCAGGGGGCGGGAACACTGAAGCTTTCTTT
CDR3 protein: CASSIGAGGGNTEAFF

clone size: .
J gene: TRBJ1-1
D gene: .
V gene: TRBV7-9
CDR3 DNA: TGTGCCAGCAGCTTATTAACATTTGGGGTAAACACTGAAGCTTTCTTT
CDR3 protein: CASSLLTFGVNTEAFF

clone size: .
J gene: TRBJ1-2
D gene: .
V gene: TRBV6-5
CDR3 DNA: TGTGCCAGCAGTTACGCCAGGGAGAGGGGAGGCTACACCTTC
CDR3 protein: CASSYARERGGYTF

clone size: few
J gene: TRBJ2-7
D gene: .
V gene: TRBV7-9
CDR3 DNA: TGTGCCAGCAGCTTGGAACTAGTCTACGAGCAGTACTTC
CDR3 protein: CASSLELVYEQYF

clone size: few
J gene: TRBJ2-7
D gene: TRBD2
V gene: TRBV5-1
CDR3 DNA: TGCGCCAGCAGCTATGGCCTAGCGGACTACGAGCAGTACTTC
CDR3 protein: CASSYGLADYEQYF

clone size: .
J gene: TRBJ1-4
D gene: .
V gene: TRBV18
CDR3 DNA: TGTGCCAGCTCACCCGGGCAGGATGAAAAACTGTTTTTT
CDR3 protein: CASSPGQDEKLFF